Below are 27 T cell receptor beta chains sequenced from a single sample in a study of OX40 agonist ivuxolimab in advanced cancers. The method was immunoSEQ multiplex PCR; TCRdb's version includes in-frame clones alone and lacks a portion of them. The data contain about 69,000 clones, about 90% of them seen just once; the ten biggest clones take up 2.5% to 3%. Sequenced here: CD4+ or CD8+ T cells sorted from blood, sampled in a trial of the OX40 agonist ivuxolimab. The receptors were gathered from an adult with an advanced solid tumor such as melanoma, head and neck, liver or kidney cancer.

The rearrangement joins TRBV4-1 to TRBJ2-7; 10 bases are a match to TRBD2. CDR3 length equals 17 residues. The germline CDR1 and CDR2 sequences are MGHRA and YSYEKL. V was pared by 2 bases and J by 3 bases, with 10 bases of the junction left unmatched. CDR3 DNA: TGCGCCAGCAGCCAACAAATAACCGGGACTAGCGACTACGAGCAGTACTTC. This codes for CASSQQITGTSDYEQYF.

V is TRBV11-3 and J is TRBJ1-1; 9 bases fit TRBD1. The V gene's germline CDR1 is SGHNT and CDR2 YENEEA. This CDR3 has 14 amino acids. The trim removed 2 bases at V and 5 bases at J, leaving 3 bases unmatched. CDR3 residues: CASSLRQGGTEAFF. The DNA for the CDR3 is TGTGCCAGCAGCTTAAGACAGGGGGGGACTGAAGCTTTCTTT.

The CDR3 loop is CAWSVGQYSNQPQHF. The CDR3 region has the DNA TGTGCCTGGAGTGTCGGGCAGTATAGCAATCAGCCCCAGCATTTT. The rearrangement uses TRBV30 and TRBJ1-5; D is unclear. The CDR3 extends over 15 amino acids. V lost 0 bases and J 0 bases, leaving 9 bases between the germline ends. Germline loops: CDR1 GTSNPN, CDR2 SVGIG (reference sequence). Complete variable domain (other parts from reference TRBV30 and TRBJ1-5): SQTIHQWPATLVQPVGSPLSLECTVEGTSNPNLYWYRQAAGRGLQLLFYSVGIGQISSEVPQNLSASRPQDRQFILSSKKLLLSDSGFYLCAWSVGQYSNQPQHFGDGTRLSIL.

The chain is built from TRBV11-2 and TRBJ2-4, with D perhaps TRBD2 (5 bases). The ends were cut back, 3 bases at V and 5 bases at J, with 11 bases in the middle. This CDR3 region has 14 residues. Germline V CDR1 and CDR2: SGHAT, FQNNGV. DNA for the CDR3: TGTGCCAGCAGCTTTGCGGGTTACCAAAACATTCAGTACTTC. Encoded protein: CASSFAGYQNIQYF. Supplemented by reference TRBV11-2 and TRBJ2-4, the full variable domain reads EAGVAQSPRYKIIEKRQSVAFWCNPISGHATLYWYQQILGQGPKLLIQFQNNGVVDDSQLPKDRFSAERLKGVDSTLKIQPAKLEDSAVYLCASSFAGYQNIQYFGAGTRLSVL.

Within the sample, this clone is medium-sized. The rearrangement joins TRBV4-1 to TRBJ1-1; 9 bases map to TRBD1. Germline CDR1 reads MGHRA; CDR2 reads YSYEKL. The CDR3 runs 18 residues. With V trimmed by 1 base and J by 0 bases, 9 bases remained unmatched. The CDR3 reads CASSQVGGTGSMNTEAFF. The CDR3 DNA sequence: TGCGCCAGCAGCCAAGTCGGCGGGACAGGGAGCATGAACACTGAAGCTTTCTTT.

The genes are TRBV7-2 and TRBJ1-2; D remains unclear. Germline V gene lookup returns CDR1 SGHTA and CDR2 FQGNSA. This CDR3 region has 13 residues. Deletions cut 1 base from V and 0 bases from J, with 3 bases between. The CDR3 region is CASSLVSNYGYTF. CDR3 bases: TGTGCCAGCAGCTTAGTCTCTAACTATGGCTACACCTTC.

V gene TRBV5-4 combines with J gene TRBJ2-7; 9 nucleotides align to TRBD1. V gave up 0 bases and J gave up 3 bases; unmatched junction bases: 7. Germline CDR1 is SGHNT and CDR2 is YYREEE (reference sequence). The CDR3 is 16 residues long. The CDR3 loop is CASSLDAGTGHYEQYF. In DNA, the CDR3 is TGTGCCAGCAGCTTGGACGCGGGGACAGGGCACTACGAGCAGTACTTC.

The chain joins TRBV6-1 to TRBJ1-6, with a weak D call TRBD1 (6 bases). The germline V gene has CDR1 MNHNS and CDR2 SASEGT. CDR3 size: 14 residues. V dropped 3 bases and J dropped 7 bases, with 10 bases sitting between them. This chain's CDR3 is CASSDGGRNSPLHF. The CDR3 DNA follows: TGTGCCAGCAGTGATGGGGGGCGGAATTCACCCCTCCACTTT.

V gene TRBV10-3 combines with J gene TRBJ2-2; 9 nucleotides align to TRBD1. Germline CDR1 is ENHRY and CDR2 is SYGVKD. This CDR3 region has 14 residues. The trim removed 7 bases at V and 7 bases at J, leaving 7 bases unmatched. The CDR3 DNA reads as TGTGCCATCACCCGGACAGGGGATGACGGGGAGCTGTTTTTT. Translation: CAITRTGDDGELFF.

About this clone: Different DNA sequences within this sample yield the same CDR3. V gene TRBV9 combines with J gene TRBJ2-1; 7 nucleotides align to TRBD2. The junction had 3 bases not matched to a gene; V was cut back by 0 bases and J by 0 bases. The CDR3 contains 16 residues. Germline CDR1 reads SGDLS; CDR2 reads YYNGEE. CDR3 in DNA: TGTGCCAGCAGCGTAGGGGGCGGGGGCTCCTACAATGAGCAGTTCTTC. It codes for CASSVGGGGSYNEQFF.

The CDR3 DNA reads as TGTGCCAGCAGCCGTGAACAGGGAGAAAAACTGTTTTTT. Translating it yields CASSREQGEKLFF. The genes are TRBV2 and TRBJ1-4; maybe TRBD1 (6 bases). Germline loops: CDR1 SNHLY, CDR2 FYNNEI. V was pared by 6 bases and J by 8 bases, with 13 bases between. The CDR3 extends over 13 amino acids.

This chain links TRBV7-8 with TRBJ2-1, with 9 bases identical to TRBD1. V was pared by 5 bases and J by 7 bases, with 9 bases of the junction left unmatched. Germline loops: CDR1 SGHVS, CDR2 FQNEAQ. This CDR3 is built from 15 residues. The CDR3 sequence: CASSEQGALVNEQFF. The DNA of the CDR3 is TGTGCCAGCAGCGAACAGGGGGCGTTGGTTAATGAGCAGTTCTTC.

The chain carries TRBV5-1 and TRBJ1-2; the D gene is possibly TRBD1 (5 bases). Germline V CDR1 and CDR2: SGHRS, YFSETQ. V dropped 5 bases and J dropped 12 bases, with 20 bases sitting between them. This CDR3 comprises 13 residues. CDR3 bases: TGCGCCAGCAGTTCCGGGACGAACCCGATGCACACCTTC. Encoded protein: CASSSGTNPMHTF. The full variable domain, completed using reference TRBV5-1 and TRBJ1-2, is KAGVTQTPRYLIKTRGQQVTLSCSPISGHRSVSWYQQTPGQGLQFLFEYFSETQRNKGNFPGRFSGRQFSNSRSEMNVSTLELGDSALYLCASSSGTNPMHTFGSGTRLTVV.

The genes are TRBV12-5 and TRBJ1-5; 7 positions match TRBD1. This CDR3 has 18 residues. Per germline, CDR1 LGHNT and CDR2 FRNRAP. Trimming at V came to 0 bases and at J to 2 bases, leaving 10 bases not matched to a gene. DNA of the CDR3: TGTGCTAGTGGTTTGGTAACAGGGGCCGTGGGGGGCAATCAGCCCCAGCATTTT. As protein: CASGLVTGAVGGNQPQHF.

CDR3 region: CASSRGGSGNGDIQYF. The DNA for the CDR3 is TGCGCCAGCAGCCGAGGAGGCTCAGGGAATGGAGACATTCAGTACTTC. The chain employs TRBV4-3 and TRBJ2-4; D possibly matches TRBD1 or TRBD2 (5 bases each). This CDR3 is built from 16 residues. Germline CDR1 is LGHNA and CDR2 is YSLEER. V lost 4 bases, J lost 8 bases, and 21 bases lay in between.

The rearrangement uses TRBV11-2 and TRBJ1-1, with D maybe TRBD1 (6 bases). Trimming took 5 bases from V and 0 from J, leaving 16 bases between them. The germline V gene has CDR1 SGHAT and CDR2 FQNNGV. This CDR3 region has 16 residues. The CDR3 DNA is TGTGCCAGCAGCGTCGGCCGACAGGCCCTGAACACTGAAGCTTTCTTT. Amino acids: CASSVGRQALNTEAFF. Together with reference TRBV11-2 and TRBJ1-1, the CDR3 gives the full variable domain: EAGVAQSPRYKIIEKRQSVAFWCNPISGHATLYWYQQILGQGPKLLIQFQNNGVVDDSQLPKDRFSAERLKGVDSTLKIQPAKLEDSAVYLCASSVGRQALNTEAFFGQGTRLTVV.

The chain joins TRBV18 to TRBJ1-4, with unresolved D. Trimming cost V 1 base and J 5 bases, with 5 bases left between them. This CDR3 has 13 amino acids. Germline V gene data show CDR1 as KGHSH and CDR2 as LQKENI. The CDR3 DNA is TGTGCCAGCTCACCACGGGTCAATGAAAAACTGTTTTTT. Its translation: CASSPRVNEKLFF.

The genes are TRBV13 and TRBJ1-1; TRBD1 is a possible D gene (6 bases). Trimming pared 5 bases from V and 0 bases from J, leaving 16 bases between. Germline CDR1 PRHDT, CDR2 FYEKMQ (reference sequence). CDR3 length equals 16 residues. The CDR3 DNA sequence: TGTGCCAGCAGCATCCGACAGGCGAGATTGAACACTGAAGCTTTCTTT. This translates into CASSIRQARLNTEAFF.

The chain employs TRBV28 and TRBJ2-5; no firm D call. Deletions cut 6 bases from V and 5 bases from J, with 16 bases between. This CDR3 comprises 14 residues. Germline values: CDR1 MDHEN, CDR2 SYDVKM. In DNA, the CDR3 is TGTGCCAGCAGCCCCACGATTACCAGGGAGACCCAGTACTTC. This sequence encodes CASSPTITRETQYF.

The rearrangement links TRBV6-1 to TRBJ2-5; D not certain. Per the germline V gene, CDR1 is MNHNS and CDR2 is SASEGT. V was pared by 8 bases and J by 6 bases, with 10 bases between. This CDR3 spans 11 amino acids. CDR3 sequence: CASGKGKTQYF. The CDR3 coding sequence is TGTGCCAGCGGGAAGGGAAAGACCCAGTACTTC.

The chain couples TRBV6-1 to TRBJ2-5; the match to TRBD2 covers 7 bases. Germline assignment: CDR1 MNHNS and CDR2 SASEGT. The CDR3 is made up of 15 amino acids. V shed 3 bases, J shed 2 bases, and the junction held 6 bases outside the gene matches. CDR3 nucleotide sequence: TGTGCCAGCAGTGAGGGGCAAGCGGGGCAAGAGACCCAGTACTTC. The encoded protein is CASSEGQAGQETQYF.

This chain joins TRBV15 and TRBJ1-2; perhaps TRBD1 as D (6 bases). Trimming left V 5 bases short and J 7 bases short, with 14 bases between. The CDR3 has 13 amino acids. The germline gives CDR1 LNHNV, CDR2 YYDKDF (reference sequence). Written as DNA, the CDR3 is TGTGCCACCAGCGTAACAGGGTTGAGTGGCTACACCTTC. Its protein product is CATSVTGLSGYTF.

A single count supports this clone. This chain uses TRBV4-3 with TRBJ1-5; TRBD1 might be the D (5 bases). The CDR3 extends over 16 amino acids. V was pared by 1 base and J by 7 bases, with 17 bases between. Looked up from germline, CDR1 is LGHNA and CDR2 is YSLEER. CDR3 DNA sequence: TGCGCCAGCAGCCAAGGCTCGGGGCAGGGAGGCCAGCCCCAGCATTTT. As protein: CASSQGSGQGGQPQHF.

The rearrangement uses TRBV6-9 and TRBJ2-7; D is unclear. This CDR3 is 15 amino acids long. Trimming stripped 7 bases from V and 2 bases from J, with 18 bases between. The germline V gene encodes CDR1 MNHGY and CDR2 SVAAGI. The CDR3 DNA reads TGTGCCAGCACCGACACACTTAATCCAACCTACGAGCAGTACTTC. Its translation: CASTDTLNPTYEQYF.

The rearrangement joins TRBV28 to TRBJ1-4; D call uncertain. The CDR3 spans 12 residues. The germline V and J ends were trimmed by 5 bases and 8 bases, with 9 bases remaining between them. Germline CDR1 reads MDHEN; CDR2 reads SYDVKM. CDR3 residues: CASSPQREKLFF. Here the CDR3 DNA reads TGTGCCAGCAGTCCCCAAAGGGAAAAACTGTTTTTT.

The chain has TRBV18 and TRBJ2-5; no clear D gene. The CDR3 loop spans 12 amino acids. The germline V gene encodes CDR1 KGHSH and CDR2 LQKENI. V lost 2 bases and J lost 3, with 4 bases in between. The CDR3 loop is CASSPIEETQYF. CDR3 nucleotide sequence: TGTGCCAGCTCACCAATAGAAGAGACCCAGTACTTC.

J is TRBJ2-3 and V is TRBV5-1; TRBD1 might be the D (6 bases). Trimming shortened V by 2 bases and J by 0 bases, and 13 bases separated the two germline ends. The CDR3 contains 16 residues. The germline gives CDR1 SGHRS, CDR2 YFSETQ. This chain's CDR3 is CASSLQSQGSTDTQYF. The DNA of the CDR3 is TGCGCCAGCAGCTTACAATCCCAGGGGAGCACAGATACGCAGTATTTT. The variable domain in full, completed from reference TRBV5-1 and TRBJ2-3, reads KAGVTQTPRYLIKTRGQQVTLSCSPISGHRSVSWYQQTPGQGLQFLFEYFSETQRNKGNFPGRFSGRQFSNSRSEMNVSTLELGDSALYLCASSLQSQGSTDTQYFGPGTRLTVL.